Shown below are 30 T cell receptor beta chains from a single sample sequenced in a study of T-cell reconstitution after alpha-beta-depleted transplantation in children. During its preparation, the TCRbeta library received unique molecular identifiers. TCRdb recomputed calls from the PCR reads with MiXCR, one row per CDR3 protein. The sample includes hundreds of thousands of distinct CDR3 sequences, roughly 15% of them seen just once. Sample: PBMCs, mostly from graft donor cells, taken 360 days after TCRalphabeta/CD19-depleted stem cell transplant. The receptors derive from a male patient younger than 18 who had a stem cell transplant for acute lymphoblastic leukemia, so the T cells may come from the graft donor.

This clonotype was counted between two and nine times. V gene TRBV7-9 combines with J gene TRBJ2-3, with unresolved D. The V gene's germline CDR1 is SEHNR and CDR2 FQNEAQ (reference sequence). This CDR3 contains 12 residues. V was shortened by 6 bases and J by 2 bases, with 6 bases between the two germline ends. DNA of the CDR3: TGTGCCAGCAGTAAGAACACAGATACGCAGTATTTT. Translating it yields CASSKNTDTQYF.

The sample holds a few counts of this clonotype. This chain connects TRBV20-1 to TRBJ2-5; D possibly corresponds to TRBD1 (5 bases). The CDR3 spans 12 residues. Germline V gene lookup returns CDR1 DFQATT and CDR2 SNEGSKA (reference sequence). With 2 bases removed from V and 5 bases from J, the gap between germline ends came to 9 bases. CDR3 sequence (DNA): TGCAGTGCTAGATCGTACAGGGAGACCCAGTACTTC. Protein sequence: CSARSYRETQYF.

There are many counts of this clonotype. The V gene is TRBV29-1, the J gene TRBJ2-1, with 8 bases that match TRBD1. J lost 0 bases, V lost 7 bases, and 8 bases had no gene match. This CDR3 has 15 residues. The V gene's germline CDR1 is SQVTM and CDR2 ANQGSEA. CDR3 loop: CSAWTGPSSYNEQFF. DNA for the CDR3: TGCAGCGCTTGGACAGGGCCGAGCTCCTACAATGAGCAGTTCTTC.

This clonotype was counted a few times. V is TRBV5-1 and J is TRBJ2-7; possibly TRBD1 for D (6 bases). The ends were cut back, 4 bases at V and 9 bases at J, with 11 bases in the middle. CDR3 length: 11 residues. Germline values: CDR1 SGHRS, CDR2 YFSETQ. The CDR3 is CASSLQGPQYF. DNA of the CDR3: TGCGCCAGCAGCCTACAGGGACCGCAGTACTTC.

Concerning this clonotype itself: This may arise from a read error, as a much more abundant clone is one base away. The CDR3 ends on some other residue instead of the conserved phenylalanine or tryptophan, so this is likely a read error. The chain combines TRBV12-3 or TRBV12-4 with TRBJ2-7; D might be TRBD2 (5 bases). The CDR3 runs 15 residues. V lost 3 bases to trimming and J lost 3 bases, with 15 bases between them. The chain's CDR3 is CASSFNPGEIYEQYL. Written as DNA, the CDR3 is TGTGCCAGCAGTTTTAACCCTGGGGAGATCTACGAGCAGTACTTG.

V and J are TRBV7-8 and TRBJ2-7; 9 bases are shared with TRBD1. Trimming at V came to 4 bases and at J to 2 bases, leaving 3 bases not matched to a gene. This CDR3 has 14 residues. Germline CDR1 is SGHVS and CDR2 is FQNEAQ. CDR3 DNA: TGTGCCAGCAGCTACCGGGACAGGGCCTACGAGCAGTACTTC. This translates into CASSYRDRAYEQYF.

This clonotype occurred many times. This chain uses TRBV29-1 with TRBJ2-3; perhaps TRBD1 as D (5 bases). Per germline, CDR1 SQVTM and CDR2 ANQGSEA. This CDR3 contains 13 residues. Trimming cost V 7 bases and J 0 bases, with 11 bases left between them. CDR3 amino acids: CSGSWTSTDTQYF. In DNA form, the CDR3 reads TGCAGCGGGAGTTGGACAAGCACAGATACGCAGTATTTT.

This clonotype has a count of ten or more. CDR3 nucleotides: TGCAGTGCCCGGTGGGGGGACACCGGGGAGCTGTTTTTT. Translated: CSARWGDTGELFF. The chain combines TRBV20-1 with TRBJ2-2; D may be TRBD2 (6 bases). The V and J ends lost 6 bases and 3 bases respectively, with 11 bases between them. Germline V gives CDR1 DFQATT, CDR2 SNEGSKA (reference sequence). The CDR3 length is 13 residues.

This clonotype was detected only a few times. V usage is TRBV20-1 and J usage is TRBJ2-7; 12 bases map to TRBD2. Per the germline V gene, CDR1 is DFQATT and CDR2 is SNEGSKA (reference sequence). CDR3 length equals 17 residues. The V and J ends lost 4 bases and 0 bases, in that order; junction bases with no gene match: 10. The CDR3 loop reads CSATTSGRIPFSYEQYF. The CDR3, as DNA: TGCAGTGCTACGACTAGCGGGAGAATTCCGTTCTCCTACGAGCAGTACTTC.

The sample holds a few counts of this clonotype. This chain uses TRBV11-2 with TRBJ2-3; D perhaps matches TRBD2 (5 bases). The germline CDR1 and CDR2 sequences are SGHAT and FQNNGV. The CDR3 consists of 15 residues. V shed 3 bases and J shed 2 bases, with 12 bases lying between them. DNA for the CDR3: TGTGCCAGCAGCTTCCCTTCTCGGGACACAGATACGCAGTATTTT. It is translated as CASSFPSRDTDTQYF.

Only a few counts were recorded for this clonotype. The CDR3 coding sequence is TGTGCCAGCAGCTTCCAACCCCTGGCTAGGAACACCGGGGAGCTGTTTTTT. Translating gives CASSFQPLARNTGELFF. The chain carries TRBV9 and TRBJ2-2; no definite D call. Trimming left V 4 bases short and J 1 base short, with 17 bases between. Germline V gene lookup returns CDR1 SGDLS and CDR2 YYNGEE. The CDR3 length is 17 residues.

The chain links TRBV7-3 to TRBJ2-3, with a weak D call TRBD2 (6 bases). This CDR3 has 17 amino acids. Germline-derived CDR1 and CDR2 are SGHTA and FQGTGA. Trimming took 5 bases from V and 2 from J, leaving 20 bases between them. CDR3 region: CASSPPRAGTITDTQYF. In DNA form, the CDR3 reads TGTGCCAGCAGCCCCCCGAGGGCGGGAACTATCACAGATACGCAGTATTTT.

This clonotype came up a few times. This chain uses TRBV7-6 with TRBJ2-5; D is undetermined. Germline CDR1 and CDR2: SGHVS and FNYEAQ. This CDR3 has 13 residues. Trimming stripped 5 bases from V and 2 bases from J, with 9 bases between. The CDR3: CASSQTRQETQYF. Written as DNA, the CDR3 is TGTGCCAGCAGCCAGACACGGCAAGAGACCCAGTACTTC.

This clonotype was counted between two and nine times. V usage is TRBV10-3 and J usage is TRBJ2-1, with 9 bases fitting TRBD1. Trimming removed 2 bases from V and 7 bases from J; junction bases left unmatched: 6. The germline V gene has CDR1 ENHRY and CDR2 SYGVKD. The CDR3 sequence is 15 residues long. CDR3 in amino acids: CAISEVRDRANEQFF. CDR3 in DNA: TGTGCCATCAGTGAGGTTCGGGACAGGGCAAATGAGCAGTTCTTC.

This clonotype has a handful of counts. This chain links TRBV6-2 or TRBV6-3 with TRBJ2-1, with 12 bases fitting TRBD2. CDR1 and CDR2 (germline): MNHEY, SVGEGT. J lost 1 base, V lost 5 bases, and 3 bases had no gene match. This CDR3 is 16 amino acids long. The CDR3 DNA reads TGTGCCAGCAGTCGGACTAGCGGGACATCCTACAATGAGCAGTTCTTC. Its translation is CASSRTSGTSYNEQFF.

This chain joins TRBV19 and TRBJ2-7; unclear D gene. V shed 5 bases and J shed 0 bases, with 14 bases lying between them. CDR1 and CDR2 (germline): LNHDA, SQIVND (reference sequence). This CDR3 spans 15 amino acids. The CDR3 nucleotides are TGTGCCAGTAGTTCTAGAGCCCCGAGCTCCTACGAGCAGTACTTC. Protein product: CASSSRAPSSYEQYF. Using reference TRBV19 and TRBJ2-7 for the parts outside the CDR3, the full variable domain is DGGITQSPKYLFRKEGQNVTLSCEQNLNHDAMYWYRQDPGQGLRLIYYSQIVNDFQKGDIAEGYSVSREKKESFPLTVTSAQKNPTAFYLCASSSRAPSSYEQYFGPGTRLTVT.

This clonotype was counted only a few times. The chain has TRBV7-9 and TRBJ1-5; 8 nucleotides line up with TRBD1. J lost 7 bases, V lost 5 bases, and 10 bases had no gene match. The CDR3 is 15 residues long. CDR1 SEHNR and CDR2 FQNEAQ come from the germline V gene (reference sequence). The CDR3, as DNA: TGTGCCAGCAGCAAGCGGACAGGGCCGGACCAGCCCCAGCATTTT. As protein: CASSKRTGPDQPQHF.

The rearrangement links TRBV10-1 to TRBJ2-2; TRBD2 matches 11 bases. The CDR3 is made up of 19 amino acids. V was pared by 5 bases and J by 1 base, with 12 bases of the junction left unmatched. CDR1 WNHNN and CDR2 SYGVQD come from the germline V gene (reference sequence). The CDR3 loop is CASSKNPTGTSGNTGELFF. The DNA of the CDR3 is TGCGCCAGCAGTAAAAATCCTACCGGGACTAGCGGGAACACCGGGGAGCTGTTTTTT.

This clonotype was found a few times. This chain uses TRBV24-1 with TRBJ2-3; 13 positions agree with TRBD2. CDR3 size: 15 residues. V dropped 5 bases and J dropped 8; count of bases not matched to a gene: 6. Germline-derived CDR1 and CDR2 are KGHDR and SFDVKD. The CDR3 DNA reads as TGTGCCACCAGTGGGGGACTAGCGGGATCGGGTACGCAGTATTTT. This codes for CATSGGLAGSGTQYF.

The chain is built from TRBV27 and TRBJ2-7; D is possibly TRBD1 (7 bases). This CDR3 is built from 13 residues. Germline CDR1 is MNHEY and CDR2 is SMNVEV (reference sequence). V was clipped by 5 bases and J by 11 bases, with 19 bases between them. CDR3 DNA: TGTGCCAGCAGTCTAAACCGGGTCAGGGGGGAGTACTTC. Translation: CASSLNRVRGEYF.

The chain joins TRBV7-9 to TRBJ1-5; D may be TRBD1 (5 bases). This CDR3 region has 14 residues. Germline V gives CDR1 SEHNR, CDR2 FQNEAQ (reference sequence). V lost 5 bases and J 4 bases, leaving 12 bases between the germline ends. The CDR3 DNA sequence: TGTGCCAGCAGCCCCCGGGACGGTAATCAGCCCCAGCATTTT. Translation gives CASSPRDGNQPQHF.

The rearrangement uses TRBV5-1 and TRBJ2-7; D assignment may be TRBD1 or TRBD2 (5 bases each). Germline values: CDR1 SGHRS, CDR2 YFSETQ. V shed 2 bases and J shed 6 bases, with 21 bases lying between them. The CDR3 covers 16 residues. The CDR3 sequence is CASSFSQTGTQSEQYF. The CDR3 nucleotides are TGCGCCAGCAGCTTTAGTCAGACCGGGACCCAGAGCGAGCAGTACTTC.

This clonotype was counted a few times. The gene calls are TRBV5-1 and TRBJ2-1, with 11 positions matching TRBD2. J gave up 6 bases and V 4 bases, and 12 bases lay outside the gene matches. The CDR3 extends over 17 amino acids. Germline V lookup: CDR1 SGHRS, CDR2 YFSETQ. The CDR3 spells CASSAAPTSGISNEQFF. The CDR3 DNA sequence: TGCGCCAGCAGCGCCGCTCCGACTAGCGGGATTTCCAATGAGCAGTTCTTC.

The rearrangement joins TRBV2 to TRBJ1-1, with no clear D. Germline lookup yields CDR1 SNHLY and CDR2 FYNNEI. The CDR3 is 12 residues long. V was trimmed by 6 bases and J by 5 bases, leaving 10 bases between them. CDR3 in amino acids: CASRDGRTEAFF. CDR3 in DNA: TGTGCCAGCAGGGATGGACGAACTGAAGCTTTCTTT. Using reference TRBV2 and TRBJ1-1 for the parts outside the CDR3, the full variable domain is EPEVTQTPSHQVTQMGQEVILRCVPISNHLYFYWYRQILGQKVEFLVSFYNNEISEKSEIFDDQFSVERPDGSNFTLKIRSTKLEDSAMYFCASRDGRTEAFFGQGTRLTVV.

This clonotype appeared a few times. The rearrangement uses TRBV9 and TRBJ2-1, with 11 bases identical to TRBD2. Trimming at V came to 0 bases and at J to 6 bases, leaving 17 bases not matched to a gene. Germline lookup yields CDR1 SGDLS and CDR2 YYNGEE. This CDR3 has 20 residues. In nucleotides, the CDR3 is TGTGCCAGCAGCGTAGCTACGACGGTAGCGGGAGGGCCTTTCTCCAATGAGCAGTTCTTC. Protein: CASSVATTVAGGPFSNEQFF.

This clonotype was found a few times. The V and J genes are TRBV20-1 and TRBJ2-7, with TRBD2 matching 8 bases. Germline trimming cut 7 bases from V and 2 bases from J; bases unmatched to any gene: 10. This CDR3 region has 14 residues. The germline gives CDR1 DFQATT, CDR2 SNEGSKA (reference sequence). The CDR3 loop is CSVKRGTSAYEQYF. In DNA, the CDR3 is TGCAGTGTTAAACGTGGGACTAGTGCCTACGAGCAGTACTTC.

This clonotype was counted a few times. The CDR3, as DNA: TGTGCCAGCAGCCCCACCGTGTGGACTGAAGCTTTCTTT. It encodes CASSPTVWTEAFF. The chain employs TRBV11-2 and TRBJ1-1; D gene uncertain. V was clipped by 5 bases and J by 5 bases, with 12 bases between them. CDR3 size: 13 residues. The germline CDR1 and CDR2 sequences are SGHAT and FQNNGV.

This chain joins TRBV7-9 and TRBJ2-3, with TRBD2 matching over 8 bases. Trimming cost V 3 bases and J 0 bases; bases outside gene matches: 5. CDR3 size: 16 residues. Germline CDR1 reads SEHNR; CDR2 reads FQNEAQ (reference sequence). The CDR3 nucleotides are TGTGCCAGCAGCTTGCTAGCGGGCTCTAGCACAGATACGCAGTATTTT. Residues: CASSLLAGSSTDTQYF.

The chain has TRBV7-3 and TRBJ2-5; tentatively, D is TRBD2 (6 bases). The CDR3 spans 15 residues. Germline V gene lookup returns CDR1 SGHTA and CDR2 FQGTGA. Trimming removed 5 bases from V and 4 bases from J, with 17 bases in between. The CDR3 loop reads CASSNYGVGGETQYF. The CDR3 region has the DNA TGTGCCAGCAGCAACTACGGAGTGGGAGGAGAGACCCAGTACTTC.

This chain joins TRBV20-1 and TRBJ1-5; D might be TRBD1 (5 bases). V gave up 6 bases and J gave up 1 base, with 10 bases separating them. Germline CDR1 and CDR2: DFQATT and SNEGSKA (reference sequence). CDR3 length: 13 amino acids. The CDR3 loop is CSAFRDSNQPQHF. The DNA of the CDR3 is TGCAGTGCCTTCCGGGACAGCAATCAGCCCCAGCATTTT.